This entry describes one T cell receptor (beta chain). Its antigen is not yet known. The record has no base qualities; no much larger clone is one base away. Each clonotype received, on average, around 9.6x coverage in deep resolution sequencing performed on a MiSeq, where the target depth lay between 1 in 1 million and 1 in 200,000 T cells. The immunoSEQ hsTCRB Kit was used to generate the TCR beta libraries. The study's processing was this. Data were analyzed with ImmunoSEQ Data Assistant and ImmunoSEQ Analyzer, with V, D and J genes assigned per IMGT definitions. Clonality was computed as one minus normalized Shannon entropy of productive rearrangement frequencies, ranging from 0 to 1. Only overrepresented clonotypes making up at least 0.05% of each patient's repertoire were included in the public clonotype analysis. About a dozen age-matched healthy donor repertoires from immuneACCESS were used as controls for clonality. The source is immuneACCESS, and TCRdb retained only in-frame sequences with V and J called. Part of the clones is not carried over; for the studies checked, unresolved V genes explain less than half of this, and the remainder is unexplained. D and trimming come from the DNA, and the V and J calls and clone size come from that table. Present in this sample are about 140,000 clones, roughly three quarters of which were seen just once. The ten largest clones represent roughly 4.7% of the sample.

Sample time point, as interpreted from the label and publication: roughly 23 months on ibrutinib. Roughly 1.8 micrograms of genomic DNA were extracted from cryopreserved PBMCs for TCR beta library preparation. Longitudinal blood samples from CLL patients on ibrutinib monotherapy were analyzed using high-throughput TCR beta sequencing. The patients took part in an open-label, single-center phase 2 trial of ibrutinib monotherapy. This specimen belongs to a study of cytotoxic CD8 clonotypes in ibrutinib-treated CLL (dated by TCRdb to about 2021). Study-wide context: The cohort included around 16 treatment-naive and about a dozen relapsed/refractory patients; 17 to 18 were IGHV unmutated. Partial responses were observed in roughly 24 patients and complete responses in 2; after a median follow-up of 68 months, remission was maintained in approximately 14 patients and progression was observed in some twelve. Response samples were obtained after a median of 12 months of treatment, with a range of roughly 6 to 40 months. On average, each sample had some 260,000 productive templates and 94,082 productive rearrangements. Longitudinal samples were obtainable from about 30% of the roughly 86 participants in the trial. Cryopreserved peripheral blood mononuclear cells were collected before treatment, at response, and at either disease progression or sustained remission. Patients were still on ibrutinib when every remission and progressive disease sample was collected.

The research as a whole found: Sampling times were not matched between sustained-remission and progressing patients, and lymph node repertoires were not studied. At baseline, clonality was higher than in age-matched healthy donors and showed a strong correlation with circulating CD8+ T-cell counts. Public clonotypes were found to be uncommon and were observed to contract or remain stable during treatment; the increase in clonality was shown to reflect expansion of private clonotypes at ibrutinib response. Clonality rose at ibrutinib response, remained stable during sustained remission, and dropped back toward baseline at progression.

The clonotype originates from a human donor with chronic lymphocytic leukemia. Sequences were derived from PBMCs, sampled after 24 months of ibrutinib treatment.

The nucleotide sequence reads TGTGCCAGCAGCTTGTCGGGCCCTGGCGGGGAGCTGTTTTTT. This yields the protein CASSLSGPGGELFF. The rearrangement joined TRBV11-2 to TRBJ2-2; the D gene cannot be resolved reliably. CDR1 and CDR2 (SGHAT, FQNNGV) derive from the germline V gene. From cysteine to phenylalanine, the CDR3 is 14 amino acids long. The DNA shown is the 42-base CDR3, in frame from base 1. Trimming at the junction amounts to 3 bases on V and 7 bases on J, and the germline ends lie 12 bases apart.